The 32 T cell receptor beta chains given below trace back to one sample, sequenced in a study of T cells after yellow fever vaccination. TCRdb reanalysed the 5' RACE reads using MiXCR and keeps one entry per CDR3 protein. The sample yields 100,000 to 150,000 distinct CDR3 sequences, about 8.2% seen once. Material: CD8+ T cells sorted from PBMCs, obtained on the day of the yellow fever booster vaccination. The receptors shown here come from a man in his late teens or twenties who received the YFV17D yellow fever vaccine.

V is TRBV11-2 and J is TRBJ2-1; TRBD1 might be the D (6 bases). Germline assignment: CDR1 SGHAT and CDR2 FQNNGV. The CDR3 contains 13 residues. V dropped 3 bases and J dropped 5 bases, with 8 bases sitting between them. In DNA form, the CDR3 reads TGTGCCAGCAGCTTCGACAGGAACAATGAGCAGTTCTTC. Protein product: CASSFDRNNEQFF. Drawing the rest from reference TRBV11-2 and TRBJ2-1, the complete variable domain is EAGVAQSPRYKIIEKRQSVAFWCNPISGHATLYWYQQILGQGPKLLIQFQNNGVVDDSQLPKDRFSAERLKGVDSTLKIQPAKLEDSAVYLCASSFDRNNEQFFGPGTRLTVL.

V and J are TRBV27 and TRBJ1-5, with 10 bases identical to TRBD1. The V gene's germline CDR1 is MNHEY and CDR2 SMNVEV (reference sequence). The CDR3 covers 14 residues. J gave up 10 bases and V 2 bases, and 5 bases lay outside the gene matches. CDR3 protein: CASSLRRQGAPQHF. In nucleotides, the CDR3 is TGTGCCAGCAGTTTAAGGAGACAGGGGGCCCCCCAGCATTTT.

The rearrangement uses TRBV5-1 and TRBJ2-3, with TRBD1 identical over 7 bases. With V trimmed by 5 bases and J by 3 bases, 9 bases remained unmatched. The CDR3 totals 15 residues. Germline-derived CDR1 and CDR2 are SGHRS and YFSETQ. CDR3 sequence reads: CASRNRDSQTDTQYF. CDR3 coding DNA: TGCGCCAGCAGAAACAGGGACAGTCAAACAGATACGCAGTATTTT.

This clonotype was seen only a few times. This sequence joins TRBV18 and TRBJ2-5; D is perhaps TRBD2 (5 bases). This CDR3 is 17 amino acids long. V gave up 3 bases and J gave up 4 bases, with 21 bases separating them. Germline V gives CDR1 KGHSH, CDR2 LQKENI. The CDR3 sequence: CASSPPWRVTAGETQYF. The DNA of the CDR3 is TGTGCCAGCTCACCCCCCTGGCGGGTAACAGCCGGAGAGACCCAGTACTTC.

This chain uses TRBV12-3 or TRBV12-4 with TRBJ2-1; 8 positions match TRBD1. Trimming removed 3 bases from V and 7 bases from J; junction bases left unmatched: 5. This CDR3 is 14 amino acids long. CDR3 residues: CASSFQGAWNEQFF. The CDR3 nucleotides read TGTGCCAGCAGTTTCCAGGGGGCTTGGAATGAGCAGTTCTTC.

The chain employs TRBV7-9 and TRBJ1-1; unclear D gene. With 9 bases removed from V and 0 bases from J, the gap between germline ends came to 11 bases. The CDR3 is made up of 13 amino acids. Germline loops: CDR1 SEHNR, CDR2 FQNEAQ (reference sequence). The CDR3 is CASQGYLNTEAFF. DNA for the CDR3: TGTGCCAGTCAAGGGTACCTGAACACTGAAGCTTTCTTT.

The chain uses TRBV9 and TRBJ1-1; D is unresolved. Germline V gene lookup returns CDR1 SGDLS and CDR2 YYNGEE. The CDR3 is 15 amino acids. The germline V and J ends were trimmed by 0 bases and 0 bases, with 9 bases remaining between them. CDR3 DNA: TGTGCCAGCAGCGTAGTAACGGGTATGAACACTGAAGCTTTCTTT. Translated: CASSVVTGMNTEAFF.

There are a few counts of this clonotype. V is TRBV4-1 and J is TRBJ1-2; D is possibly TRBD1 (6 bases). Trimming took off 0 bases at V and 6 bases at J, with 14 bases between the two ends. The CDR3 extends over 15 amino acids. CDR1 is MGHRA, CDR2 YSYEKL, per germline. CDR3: CASSQDLGGFNGYTF. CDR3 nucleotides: TGCGCCAGCAGCCAAGATTTAGGGGGGTTTAATGGCTACACCTTC.

The DNA of the CDR3 is TGTGCCAGCAGCTTAGGAGGTGGGACCACCGGGGAGCTGTTTTTT. Its protein product is CASSLGGGTTGELFF. The chain uses TRBV7-2 and TRBJ2-2, with D possibly being TRBD1 or TRBD2 (5 bases each). This CDR3 comprises 15 residues. Trimming removed 1 base at V and 4 bases at J, with 10 bases between. Germline CDR1 SGHTA, CDR2 FQGNSA.

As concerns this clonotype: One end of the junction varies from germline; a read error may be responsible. CDR3 DNA: TGTGCTAGCAGCTTAGGGCCGGGGGATACGCAGTATTTT. It translates to CASSLGPGDTQYF. The gene calls are TRBV7-7 and TRBJ2-3; TRBD2 is a possible D gene (5 bases). CDR3 length: 13 residues. CDR1 is SSHAT and CDR2 is FNYEAQ in the germline V gene (reference sequence).

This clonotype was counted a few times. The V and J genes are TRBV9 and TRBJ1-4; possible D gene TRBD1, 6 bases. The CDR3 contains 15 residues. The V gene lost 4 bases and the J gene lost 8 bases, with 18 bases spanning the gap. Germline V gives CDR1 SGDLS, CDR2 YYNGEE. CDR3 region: CASSTGDTLAEKLFF. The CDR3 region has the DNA TGTGCCAGCAGCACCGGGGACACGTTGGCCGAAAAACTGTTTTTT.

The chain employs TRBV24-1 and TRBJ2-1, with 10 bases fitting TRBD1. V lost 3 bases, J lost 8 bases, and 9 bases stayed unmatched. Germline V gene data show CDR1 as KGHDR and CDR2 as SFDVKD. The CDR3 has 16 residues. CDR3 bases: TGTGCCACCAGTGATCTAACCGGGACAGGGGACGATGAGCAGTTCTTC. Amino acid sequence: CATSDLTGTGDDEQFF.

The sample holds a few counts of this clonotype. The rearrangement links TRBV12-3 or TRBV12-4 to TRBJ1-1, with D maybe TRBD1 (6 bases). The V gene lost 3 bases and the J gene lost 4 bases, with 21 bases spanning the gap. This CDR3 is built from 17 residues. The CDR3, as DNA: TGTGCCAGCAGTTTCCCCCTCGGGGGGGCGTACGGCACTGAAGCTTTCTTT. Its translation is CASSFPLGGAYGTEAFF.

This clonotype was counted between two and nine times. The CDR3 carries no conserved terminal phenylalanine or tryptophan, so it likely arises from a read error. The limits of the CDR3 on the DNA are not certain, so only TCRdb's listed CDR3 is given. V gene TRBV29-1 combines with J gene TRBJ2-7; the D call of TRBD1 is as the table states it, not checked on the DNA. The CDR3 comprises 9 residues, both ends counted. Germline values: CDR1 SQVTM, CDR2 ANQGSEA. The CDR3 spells CSVDVQGWL.

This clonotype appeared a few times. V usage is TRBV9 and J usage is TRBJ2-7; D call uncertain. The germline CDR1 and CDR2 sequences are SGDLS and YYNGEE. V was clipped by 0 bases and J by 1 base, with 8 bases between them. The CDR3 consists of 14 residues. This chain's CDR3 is CASSVEGRSYEQYF. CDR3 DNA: TGTGCCAGCAGCGTAGAAGGACGGTCCTACGAGCAGTACTTC.

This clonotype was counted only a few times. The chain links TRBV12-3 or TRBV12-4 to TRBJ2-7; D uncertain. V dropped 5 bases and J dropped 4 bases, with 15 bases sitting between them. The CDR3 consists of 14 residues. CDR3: CASSLSDQNYEQYF. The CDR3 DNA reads TGTGCCAGCAGTCTCTCCGACCAAAATTACGAGCAGTACTTC.

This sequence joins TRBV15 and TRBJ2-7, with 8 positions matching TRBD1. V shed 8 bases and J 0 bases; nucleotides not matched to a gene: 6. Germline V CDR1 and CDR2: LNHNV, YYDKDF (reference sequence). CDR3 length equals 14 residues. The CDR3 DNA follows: TGTGCCACCCGGACAGGGAAGAACTCCTACGAGCAGTACGTC. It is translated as CATRTGKNSYEQYV.

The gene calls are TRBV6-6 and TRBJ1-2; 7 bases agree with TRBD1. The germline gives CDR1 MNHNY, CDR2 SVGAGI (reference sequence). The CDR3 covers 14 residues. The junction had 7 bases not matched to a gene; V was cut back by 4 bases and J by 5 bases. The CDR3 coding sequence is TGTGCCAGCAGTTGGAAGGGGGCCCAATATGGCTACACCTTC. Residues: CASSWKGAQYGYTF.

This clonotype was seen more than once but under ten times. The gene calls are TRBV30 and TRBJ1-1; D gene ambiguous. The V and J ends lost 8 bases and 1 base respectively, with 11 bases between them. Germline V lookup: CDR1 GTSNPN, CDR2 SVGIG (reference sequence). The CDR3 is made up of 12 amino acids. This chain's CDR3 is CAISQQNTEAFF. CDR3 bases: TGTGCCATATCCCAACAGAACACTGAAGCTTTCTTT.

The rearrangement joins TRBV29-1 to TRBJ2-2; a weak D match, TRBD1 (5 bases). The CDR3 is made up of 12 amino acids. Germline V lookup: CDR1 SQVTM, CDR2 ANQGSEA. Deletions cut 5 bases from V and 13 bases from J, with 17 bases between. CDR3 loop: CSVSTGFSWLFF. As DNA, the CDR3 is TGCAGCGTTTCTACAGGCTTCTCTTGGCTGTTTTTT.

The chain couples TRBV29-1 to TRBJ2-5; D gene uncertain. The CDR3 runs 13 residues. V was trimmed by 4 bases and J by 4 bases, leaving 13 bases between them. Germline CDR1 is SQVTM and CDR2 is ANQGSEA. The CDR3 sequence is CSVVATPSETQYF. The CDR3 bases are TGCAGCGTTGTGGCCACGCCCTCAGAGACCCAGTACTTC.

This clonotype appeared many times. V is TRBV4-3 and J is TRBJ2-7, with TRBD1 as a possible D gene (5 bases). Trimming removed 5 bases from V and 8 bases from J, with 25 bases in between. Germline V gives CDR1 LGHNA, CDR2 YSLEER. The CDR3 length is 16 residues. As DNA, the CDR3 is TGCGCCAGCAGCTCCAAGCCAGGGCTTCAGTCTGGCAAGCAGTACTTC. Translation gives CASSSKPGLQSGKQYF.

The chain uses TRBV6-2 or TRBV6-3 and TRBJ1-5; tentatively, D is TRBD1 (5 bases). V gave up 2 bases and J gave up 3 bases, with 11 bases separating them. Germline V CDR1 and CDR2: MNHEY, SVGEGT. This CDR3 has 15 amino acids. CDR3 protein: CASSYRDSYNQPQHF. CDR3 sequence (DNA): TGTGCCAGCAGTTACCGAGACAGCTACAATCAGCCCCAGCATTTT.

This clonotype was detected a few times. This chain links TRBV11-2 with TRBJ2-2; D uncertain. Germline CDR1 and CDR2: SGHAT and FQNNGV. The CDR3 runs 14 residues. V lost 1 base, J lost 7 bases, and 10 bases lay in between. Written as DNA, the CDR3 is TGTGCCAGCAGCTTAGGATCTTTGGTCGGGGAGCTGTTTTTT. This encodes CASSLGSLVGELFF.

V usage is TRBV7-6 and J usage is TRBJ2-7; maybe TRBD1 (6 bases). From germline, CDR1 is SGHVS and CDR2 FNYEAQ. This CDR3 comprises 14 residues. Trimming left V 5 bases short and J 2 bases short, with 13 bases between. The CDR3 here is CASSPGVSTYEQYF. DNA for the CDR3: TGTGCCAGCAGCCCAGGGGTCAGCACCTACGAGCAGTACTTC.

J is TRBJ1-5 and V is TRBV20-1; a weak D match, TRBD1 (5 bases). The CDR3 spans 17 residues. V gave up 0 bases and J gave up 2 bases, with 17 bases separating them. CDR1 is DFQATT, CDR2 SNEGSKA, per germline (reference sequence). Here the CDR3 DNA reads TGCAGTGCTAGAGAATCGCTAGGGGCACAGGGCAATCAGCCCCAGCATTTT. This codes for CSARESLGAQGNQPQHF.

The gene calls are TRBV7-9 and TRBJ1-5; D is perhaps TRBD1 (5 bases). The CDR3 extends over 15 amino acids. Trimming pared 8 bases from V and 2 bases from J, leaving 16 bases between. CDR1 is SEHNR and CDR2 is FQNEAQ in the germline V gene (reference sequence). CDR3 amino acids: CASQLGELGNQPQHF. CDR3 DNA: TGTGCCAGCCAGTTGGGGGAATTAGGCAATCAGCCCCAGCATTTT.

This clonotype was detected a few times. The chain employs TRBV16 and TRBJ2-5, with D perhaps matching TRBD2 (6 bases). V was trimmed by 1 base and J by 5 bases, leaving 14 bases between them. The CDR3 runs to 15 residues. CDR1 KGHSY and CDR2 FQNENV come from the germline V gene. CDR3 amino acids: CASSQLAEPRETQYF. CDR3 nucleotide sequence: TGTGCCAGCAGCCAATTAGCGGAGCCCAGGGAGACCCAGTACTTC.

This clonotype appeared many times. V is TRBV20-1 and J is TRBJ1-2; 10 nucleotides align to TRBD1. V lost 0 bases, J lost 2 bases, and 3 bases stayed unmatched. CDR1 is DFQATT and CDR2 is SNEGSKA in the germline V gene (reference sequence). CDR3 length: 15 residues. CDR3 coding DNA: TGCAGTGCTAGAGATGGGGACAGGGGAAACTATGGCTACACCTTC. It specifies CSARDGDRGNYGYTF.

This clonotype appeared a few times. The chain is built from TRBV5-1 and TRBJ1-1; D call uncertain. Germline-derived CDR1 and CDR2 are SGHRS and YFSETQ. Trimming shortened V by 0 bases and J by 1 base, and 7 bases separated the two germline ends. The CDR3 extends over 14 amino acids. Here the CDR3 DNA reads TGCGCCAGCAGCTTGGTCTGGAGGAACACTGAAGCTTTCTTT. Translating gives CASSLVWRNTEAFF.

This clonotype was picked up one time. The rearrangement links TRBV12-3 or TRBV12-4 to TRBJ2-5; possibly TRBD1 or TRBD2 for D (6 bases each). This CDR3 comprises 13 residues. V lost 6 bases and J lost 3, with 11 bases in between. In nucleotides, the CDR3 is TGTGCCAGCAGACAGGGAGGAGAAGAGACCCAGTACTTC. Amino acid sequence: CASRQGGEETQYF.

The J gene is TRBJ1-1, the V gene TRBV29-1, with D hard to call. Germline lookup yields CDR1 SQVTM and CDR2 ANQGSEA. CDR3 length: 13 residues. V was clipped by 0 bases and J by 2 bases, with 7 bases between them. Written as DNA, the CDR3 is TGCAGCGTTGAAGATGGGGAAAACACTGAAGCTTTCTTT. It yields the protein CSVEDGENTEAFF. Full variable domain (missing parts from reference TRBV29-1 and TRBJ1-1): SAVISQKPSRDICQRGTSLTIQCQVDSQVTMMFWYRQQPGQSLTLIATANQGSEATYESGFVIDKFPISRPNLTFSTLTVSNMSPEDSSIYLCSVEDGENTEAFFGQGTRLTVV.